This T cell receptor beta chain emerged from a study of glioma-infiltrating T cells. Findings of the study overall: Tissue-blood divergence was below expectation in non-neoplastic patients, above in gliomas. Very few CDR3 sequences were shared between tissue and blood.

The iRepertoire nested amplicon-rescue multiplex PCR amplified TCR alpha and beta CDR3s from RNA. TCRdb redid the calling of the multiplex PCR reads with MiXCR, one entry per CDR3 protein. The sample holds about 190,000 distinct CDR3 sequences, 25% to 35% seen once. A remark on this clonotype: Its specificity is unknown.

The germline V gene has CDR1 LNHDA and CDR2 SQIVND (reference sequence). The CDR3 runs 16 residues. The V gene lost 2 bases and the J gene lost 0 bases, with 11 bases spanning the gap. The V gene is TRBV19, the J gene TRBJ2-1; D unresolved. Sequenced: glioma tissue, nonneoplastic brain tissue, or PBMCs (not recorded which). This receptor was obtained from a human donor with low-grade glioma or glioblastoma, undergoing nonglioma brain surgery, or in good health (not recorded which). The CDR3 loop is CASSIWPDPSYNEQFF. DNA for the CDR3: TGTGCCAGTAGTATATGGCCCGATCCCTCCTACAATGAGCAGTTCTTC.